This T cell receptor beta chain was captured in a study of blood T cell repertoires in COVID-19. Background on the study: COVID-19 samples from acute and convalescent phases originated in the United States, Italy and Spain.

CDR1 is SGDLS and CDR2 is YYNGEE in the germline V gene. The length of the CDR3 is 15 residues. The trim removed 4 bases at V and 4 bases at J, leaving 9 bases unmatched. How the authors handled the data: How many nucleated cells were present was estimated from reference gene primer amplification. The data were produced by immunoSEQ multiplex PCR, yet TCRdb's version contains in-frame clones alone and is incomplete. The V and J calls and the clone size are those of that table, but D and trimming were determined from the DNA. Seen here are around 100,000 clones, roughly 90% observed once, and the top ten hold approximately 2%.

Sequenced: peripheral blood. The gene calls are TRBV9 and TRBJ2-7; 9 bases agree with TRBD1. The clonotype comes from a man aged 50 to 60 with active COVID-19. CDR3 region: CASSFWDREGYEQYF. CDR3 in DNA: TGTGCCAGCAGCTTTTGGGACAGGGAAGGGTACGAGCAGTACTTC.